The table lists the clone carrying this T cell receptor (beta chain) with a few counts. No antigen is known for it. The data derive from a study of post-analysis software for immune sequencing data. General observations from the study: There was significantly lower normalized Chao1 diversity in multiple sclerosis patients than in controls. Patients used several TRBV segments, including TRBV5-6, TRBV5-1 and TRBV20-1, more often than controls.

The V end was cut by 1 base, the J end by 2 bases, with 11 bases between. This CDR3 contains 15 residues. The germline gives CDR1 SGHRS, CDR2 YFSETQ. Researchers reported that TCR beta cDNA libraries carried unique molecular identifiers. TCRdb independently ran MiXCR on the PCR reads; one entry per CDR3 protein. The repertoire holds 550,000 to 700,000 distinct CDR3 sequences, with roughly 45% as singletons. This TCR was recovered from a girl between 5 and 17 years old with multiple sclerosis. J is TRBJ2-3 and V is TRBV5-1; D perhaps matches TRBD1 (6 bases). The sequencing input was blood. In DNA form, the CDR3 reads TGCGCCAGCAGCTTGACAGGGATAAACACAGATACGCAGTATTTT. Translating gives CASSLTGINTDTQYF.